This T cell receptor beta chain was obtained from a study of blood T cells in healthy people across ages. Through a sample-barcoded 5' primer and a J-beta primer mix, a second PCR was run for roughly 7 to 12 cycles. TCRdb ran MiXCR on the 5' RACE reads and lists one entry per CDR3 protein. The sample has some 1.5 million distinct CDR3 sequences, under 55% seen once. CDR1 and CDR2 (germline): SGHNT, YENEEA. The length of the CDR3 is 15 residues. The ends were cut back, 1 base at V and 2 bases at J, with 9 bases in the middle. This clonotype has only a few counts. The chain uses TRBV11-3 and TRBJ2-1, with D possibly TRBD2 on 5 matching bases. This receptor was identified in a woman aged 18-29 years in good health. Source material: blood. Here the CDR3 reads CASSLVATTYNEQFF. The CDR3 nucleotides are TGTGCCAGCAGCTTAGTAGCGACCACCTACAATGAGCAGTTCTTC.